These 10 T cell receptor beta chains were sequenced from one sample in a study of naive and memory T cell subsets. Both TRBC1 and TRBC2 were covered by a beta constant-region primer of two equimolar oligonucleotides. MiXCR was run by TCRdb on the UMI-ligation and nested PCR reads, yielding one entry per CDR3 protein. Of around 160,000 distinct CDR3 sequences listed, about 17% are singletons. Sequencing was performed on naive CD4+ T cells from blood. These receptors originate from a human donor in good health.

The V and J genes are TRBV5-4 and TRBJ2-7; 8 positions match TRBD1. Germline loops: CDR1 SGHNT, CDR2 YYREEE (reference sequence). This CDR3 has 14 amino acids. The V gene end was trimmed by 0 bases and the J gene end by 3 bases; junction bases not matched to a gene: 2. The CDR3 nucleotides read TGTGCCAGCAGCTTGGGACAGGGGCGCTACGAGCAGTACTTC. Its translation is CASSLGQGRYEQYF.

In this sample, this clonotype turned up a few times. The J gene is TRBJ2-7, the V gene TRBV12-3 or TRBV12-4, with D possibly TRBD2 on 6 matching bases. The germline V and J ends were trimmed by 7 bases and 3 bases, with 19 bases remaining between them. The CDR3 extends over 15 amino acids. In nucleotides, the CDR3 is TGTGCCAGCACTCGCGGACGGGGACTTATCTACGAGCAGTACTTC. Its translation: CASTRGRGLIYEQYF.

A single count supports this clonotype. The chain uses TRBV5-4 and TRBJ2-7, with 10 positions matching TRBD2. V was clipped by 5 bases and J by 5 bases; unmatched bases: 7. The CDR3 loop spans 14 amino acids. In germline, CDR1 is SGHNT, CDR2 YYREEE (reference sequence). CDR3 loop: CASRLAGGLHEQYF. The CDR3 DNA sequence: TGTGCCAGCAGATTAGCGGGAGGTCTCCACGAGCAGTACTTC. The whole variable domain, remainder taken from reference TRBV5-4 and TRBJ2-7, is ETGVTQSPTHLIKTRGQQVTLRCSSQSGHNTVSWYQQALGQGPQFIFQYYREEENGRGNFPPRFSGLQFPNYSSELNVNALELDDSALYLCASRLAGGLHEQYFGPGTRLTVT.

This chain joins TRBV20-1 and TRBJ1-2, with TRBD1 matching 8 bases. V shed 6 bases and J 8 bases; nucleotides not matched to a gene: 8. Looked up from germline, CDR1 is DFQATT and CDR2 is SNEGSKA (reference sequence). The CDR3 is 12 amino acids. The CDR3 is CSAIDRGLGYTF. CDR3 nucleotide sequence: TGCAGTGCCATCGACAGGGGACTCGGCTACACCTTC.

V gene TRBV6-5 combines with J gene TRBJ2-7; 7 bases are a match to TRBD2. The germline gives CDR1 MNHEY, CDR2 SVGAGI. The junction had 6 bases not matched to a gene; V was cut back by 3 bases and J by 1 base. The CDR3 is 15 amino acids. The CDR3 region is CASSYSLAESYEQYF. The CDR3 nucleotides read TGTGCCAGCAGTTATAGTCTAGCGGAGTCCTACGAGCAGTACTTC.

This clonotype has a handful of counts. V is TRBV20-1 and J is TRBJ2-5; possibly TRBD1 or TRBD2 for D (6 bases each). The CDR3 is made up of 14 amino acids. CDR1 is DFQATT, CDR2 SNEGSKA, per germline (reference sequence). Trimming took 3 bases from V and 4 from J, leaving 15 bases between them. Here the CDR3 reads CSARDRLGAETQYF. CDR3 nucleotides: TGCAGTGCTAGGGACAGACTAGGAGCAGAGACCCAGTACTTC.

Here the CDR3 DNA reads TGCGCCAGCAGCAAGGACAGGCTCGATGAGCAGTTCTTC. The encoded protein is CASSKDRLDEQFF. The V gene is TRBV5-1, the J gene TRBJ2-1; 7 bases fit TRBD1. The V segment lost 4 bases and the J segment 8 bases; nucleotides outside the gene matches: 6. The V gene's germline CDR1 is SGHRS and CDR2 YFSETQ. The CDR3 totals 13 residues.

In this sample, this clonotype turned up a few times. The chain joins TRBV14 to TRBJ2-5; the D gene is possibly TRBD1 (6 bases). Between the trimmed V and J ends, which lost 0 bases and 3 bases, there was a span of 14 bases. The CDR3 has 16 residues. The germline V gene has CDR1 SGHDN and CDR2 FVKESK. CDR3 sequence: CASSQDRGRGKETQYF. The CDR3 coding sequence is TGTGCCAGCAGCCAAGATCGGGGCAGGGGCAAAGAGACCCAGTACTTC.

The genes are TRBV20-1 and TRBJ2-7; no clear D gene. V lost 3 bases to trimming and J lost 2 bases, with 17 bases between them. Looked up from germline, CDR1 is DFQATT and CDR2 is SNEGSKA (reference sequence). The CDR3 is 15 residues long. The CDR3 spells CSARNARTSTYEQYF. The CDR3 DNA reads TGCAGTGCTAGGAACGCTAGGACGAGCACCTACGAGCAGTACTTC.

This chain links TRBV6-6 with TRBJ1-6; TRBD1 might be the D (6 bases). V gave up 6 bases and J gave up 8 bases, with 11 bases separating them. Germline V gene lookup returns CDR1 MNHNY and CDR2 SVGAGI (reference sequence). This CDR3 is built from 13 residues. The CDR3 DNA sequence: TGTGCCAGCAGCAACAGGGTTGATTCACCCCTCCACTTT. It encodes CASSNRVDSPLHF.